These 21 T cell receptor beta chains originate from one sample sequenced in a study of T cells after yellow fever vaccination. TCRdb independently ran MiXCR on the 5' RACE reads; one entry per CDR3 protein. The repertoire holds hundreds of thousands of distinct CDR3 sequences, with roughly 14% as singletons. The sequencing used PBMCs, collected on the day of the yellow fever booster vaccination. These TCRs come from a young man who received the YFV17D yellow fever vaccine.

V and J are TRBV7-2 and TRBJ1-2; no clear D gene. The CDR3 is made up of 15 amino acids. V dropped 0 bases and J dropped 2 bases, with 10 bases sitting between them. Germline V gives CDR1 SGHTA, CDR2 FQGNSA. The CDR3 loop is CASSLATEENYGYTF. As DNA, the CDR3 is TGTGCCAGCAGCTTAGCCACTGAGGAGAACTATGGCTACACCTTC.

The V gene is TRBV2, the J gene TRBJ1-1; weak D call: TRBD1 (5 bases). The CDR3 loop spans 14 amino acids. Looked up from germline, CDR1 is SNHLY and CDR2 is FYNNEI. V was clipped by 6 bases and J by 0 bases, with 11 bases between them. CDR3 DNA: TGTGCCAGCAGGGGACGGAACATGAACACTGAAGCTTTCTTT. Amino acid sequence: CASRGRNMNTEAFF.

This clonotype was seen repeatedly, ten times or more. The chain is built from TRBV9 and TRBJ2-3; possible D gene TRBD2, 6 bases. Between the trimmed V and J ends, which lost 6 bases and 1 base, there was a span of 12 bases. In germline, CDR1 is SGDLS, CDR2 YYNGEE. This CDR3 is built from 14 residues. The CDR3 DNA follows: TGTGCCAGCACTTTGCGGGACGGCACAGATACGCAGTATTTT. Translating gives CASTLRDGTDTQYF. Using reference TRBV9 and TRBJ2-3 for the parts outside the CDR3, the full variable domain is DSGVTQTPKHLITATGQRVTLRCSPRSGDLSVYWYQQSLDQGLQFLIQYYNGEERAKGNILERFSAQQFPDLHSELNLSSLELGDSALYFCASTLRDGTDTQYFGPGTRLTVL.

V gene TRBV29-1 combines with J gene TRBJ2-7; 7 bases agree with TRBD2. The CDR3 is made up of 14 amino acids. CDR1 and CDR2 (germline): SQVTM, ANQGSEA. Trimming removed 5 bases from V and 2 bases from J; junction bases left unmatched: 9. CDR3 amino acids: CSVTRRESTYEQYF. DNA of the CDR3: TGCAGCGTTACCAGGCGGGAGTCAACCTACGAGCAGTACTTC.

This clonotype occurred a few times. This rearrangement joins TRBV10-2 to TRBJ2-7; maybe TRBD1 (6 bases). CDR1 is WSHSY, CDR2 SAAADI, per germline. V was clipped by 1 base and J by 5 bases, with 12 bases between them. The CDR3 runs 14 residues. The CDR3 nucleotides read TGCGCCAGCAGTGAGTTTACAGGGAGCCACGAGCAGTACTTC. It encodes CASSEFTGSHEQYF.

This clonotype has ten or more counts. The V and J genes are TRBV12-3 or TRBV12-4 and TRBJ1-2; a weak D match, TRBD1 (5 bases). The CDR3 extends over 12 amino acids. V was shortened by 3 bases and J by 4 bases, with 6 bases between the two germline ends. CDR3 DNA sequence: TGTGCCAGCAGTTTGGGGGTCTATGGCTACACCTTC. Encoded protein: CASSLGVYGYTF.

This clonotype was seen only a few times. The rearrangement links TRBV28 to TRBJ2-3, with D possibly being TRBD1 (6 bases). The ends were cut back, 8 bases at V and 6 bases at J, with 21 bases in the middle. Germline assignment: CDR1 MDHEN and CDR2 SYDVKM. The CDR3 length is 15 residues. As DNA, the CDR3 is TGTGCCAGCGCCTCGCGCTACAGGGAGAGGGATACGCAGTATTTT. This encodes CASASRYRERDTQYF.

The table lists this clonotype with a few counts. V is TRBV3-1 and J is TRBJ2-1, with TRBD2 identical over 9 bases. The CDR3 is 16 amino acids. Germline CDR1 and CDR2: LGHDT and YNNKEL (reference sequence). The V and J ends lost 0 bases and 1 base, in that order; junction bases with no gene match: 1. DNA of the CDR3: TGTGCCAGCAGCCAAGATCTAGCGGGGTCCTACAATGAGCAGTTCTTC. Residues: CASSQDLAGSYNEQFF.

This clonotype was seen only a few times. V is TRBV11-2 and J is TRBJ2-6; TRBD1 matches 7 bases. With V trimmed by 3 bases and J by 0 bases, 5 bases remained unmatched. This CDR3 region has 17 residues. The germline CDR1 and CDR2 sequences are SGHAT and FQNNGV. CDR3 DNA sequence: TGTGCCAGCAGCTTTCCGGGACAGCTCTCTGGGGCCAACGTCCTGACTTTC. Amino acid sequence: CASSFPGQLSGANVLTF.

The chain employs TRBV28 and TRBJ2-1, with 9 bases matching TRBD2. In germline, CDR1 is MDHEN, CDR2 SYDVKM. This CDR3 has 15 amino acids. Trimming took 2 bases from V and 7 from J; bases not matched to a gene: 6. The CDR3, as DNA: TGTGCCAGCAGTTTAGGGGCGGGAGGGGCAAATGAGCAGTTCTTC. Residues: CASSLGAGGANEQFF.

This clonotype was picked up a small number of times. The chain couples TRBV9 to TRBJ2-7, with 8 nucleotides matching TRBD1. Trimming removed 2 bases from V and 6 bases from J; junction bases left unmatched: 7. This CDR3 has 14 amino acids. Per the germline V gene, CDR1 is SGDLS and CDR2 is YYNGEE. The CDR3 DNA sequence: TGTGCCAGCAGCGTGTCTCAGGGGGCTATCGAGCAGTACTTC. Translating gives CASSVSQGAIEQYF. Drawing the rest from reference TRBV9 and TRBJ2-7, the complete variable domain is DSGVTQTPKHLITATGQRVTLRCSPRSGDLSVYWYQQSLDQGLQFLIQYYNGEERAKGNILERFSAQQFPDLHSELNLSSLELGDSALYFCASSVSQGAIEQYFGPGTRLTVT.

The rearrangement uses TRBV18 and TRBJ2-5; 10 nucleotides line up with TRBD1. This CDR3 has 14 amino acids. Germline V gene sequence: CDR1 KGHSH, CDR2 LQKENI. With V trimmed by 8 bases and J by 2 bases, 5 bases remained unmatched. The CDR3 protein is CASLRDRGQETQYF. CDR3 DNA: TGTGCCAGCCTCCGGGACAGGGGACAAGAGACCCAGTACTTC.

This clonotype was seen only a few times. The genes are TRBV7-8 and TRBJ2-7; D might be TRBD2 (5 bases). Germline-derived CDR1 and CDR2 are SGHVS and FQNEAQ. The CDR3 covers 15 residues. V lost 6 bases, J lost 6 bases, and 21 bases lay in between. The chain's CDR3 is CASSLSSGRSGEQYF. DNA of the CDR3: TGTGCCAGCAGTCTGTCCAGCGGCCGGAGCGGCGAGCAGTACTTC.

The rearrangement uses TRBV7-2 and TRBJ2-1; D ambiguous. Per germline, CDR1 SGHTA and CDR2 FQGNSA. V dropped 5 bases and J dropped 4 bases, with 9 bases sitting between them. The CDR3 has 13 residues. The CDR3 sequence: CASSINAYNEQFF. The DNA for the CDR3 is TGTGCCAGCAGCATCAATGCTTACAATGAGCAGTTCTTC.

The chain has TRBV19 and TRBJ2-1; 8 nucleotides line up with TRBD1. The CDR3 has 16 residues. Germline lookup yields CDR1 LNHDA and CDR2 SQIVND (reference sequence). Trimming cost V 3 bases and J 4 bases; bases outside gene matches: 8. The CDR3, as DNA: TGTGCCAGTAGTATGCCCCCTCGGACAGGGTACAATGAGCAGTTCTTC. Encoded protein: CASSMPPRTGYNEQFF. Full variable domain (outside the CDR3, taken from reference TRBV19 and TRBJ2-1): DGGITQSPKYLFRKEGQNVTLSCEQNLNHDAMYWYRQDPGQGLRLIYYSQIVNDFQKGDIAEGYSVSREKKESFPLTVTSAQKNPTAFYLCASSMPPRTGYNEQFFGPGTRLTVL.

The V gene is TRBV6-2 or TRBV6-3, the J gene TRBJ2-3; possibly TRBD1 or TRBD2 for D (6 bases each). CDR1 MNHEY and CDR2 SVGEGT come from the germline V gene. V lost 6 bases, J lost 7 bases, and 23 bases lay in between. CDR3 length: 16 residues. CDR3: CASSGAVGRRGYTQYF. The CDR3, as DNA: TGTGCCAGCAGCGGAGCCGTCGGGCGGAGGGGGTATACGCAGTATTTT.

This clonotype was found a few times. This sequence joins TRBV12-3 or TRBV12-4 and TRBJ2-7; 12 bases line up with TRBD2. J lost 3 bases, V lost 3 bases, and 12 bases had no gene match. There are 18 residues in the CDR3. The CDR3, as DNA: TGTGCCAGCAGTTTCCGACTAGCGGGAGCCTCTAGCTTCTACGAGCAGTACTTC. This encodes CASSFRLAGASSFYEQYF.

The V gene is TRBV4-3, the J gene TRBJ2-7; 11 bases align to TRBD2. The V and J ends lost 0 bases and 6 bases, in that order; junction bases with no gene match: 10. The CDR3 consists of 17 residues. Germline V CDR1 and CDR2: LGHNA, YSLEER. Here the CDR3 reads CASSQDTFTSGRGEQYF. The CDR3 nucleotides are TGCGCCAGCAGCCAAGATACTTTTACTAGCGGGAGAGGCGAGCAGTACTTC.

A few counts support this clonotype. The chain couples TRBV23-1 to TRBJ2-7; TRBD1 is a possible D gene (6 bases). TRBV23-1 is sorted into the ORF group, with uncertain function. V was pared by 5 bases and J by 0 bases, with 14 bases between. The CDR3 length is 15 residues. In nucleotides, the CDR3 is TGCGCCAGCAGTAAAGGGGGTTTCAACTCCTACGAGCAGTACTTC. Protein: CASSKGGFNSYEQYF.

The V and J genes are TRBV15 and TRBJ2-7; D perhaps matches TRBD2 (6 bases). The length of the CDR3 is 14 residues. With 8 bases removed from V and 3 bases from J, the gap between germline ends came to 17 bases. The germline CDR1 and CDR2 sequences are LNHNV and YYDKDF (reference sequence). In nucleotides, the CDR3 is TGTGCCACCGAACAGGCTGACGGGGGCTACGAGCAGTACTTC. This translates into CATEQADGGYEQYF.

The chain couples TRBV6-5 to TRBJ2-4; 12 bases are shared with TRBD2. Germline-derived CDR1 and CDR2 are MNHEY and SVGAGI. V lost 2 bases to trimming and J lost 1 base; unmatched junction nucleotides: 9. The CDR3 length is 19 residues. CDR3 in DNA: TGTGCCAGCAGTTACCGGCCTAGCGGGAGGGTGGGGGCCAAAAACATTCAGTACTTC. Its protein is CASSYRPSGRVGAKNIQYF.